What follows is one T cell receptor (beta chain) and its context. Its antigen is unknown. Using its own MiXCR run on the reads, TCRdb lists one record per CDR3 protein. The sample consists of about 160,000 distinct CDR3 sequences, roughly a fifth of them appearing once. The CDR3 runs to 14 residues. Losses at the gene ends were 3 bases for V and 7 bases for J; bases not matched to a gene: 6. Germline V CDR1 and CDR2: SGHVS, FQNEAQ. The sample originates from a study of T cell repertoires in cytomegalovirus infection. Study context: CMV infection together with matching HLA type was indicated by public TCR beta signatures. Study outcomes and limitations: Cumulative frequency (of public TCR beta family members) identified carriers of CMV plus the relevant HLA. The response measured ex vivo was dominated by TCR beta clonotypes (HLA-C-restricted and CMV-specific).

The specimen was CD8+ T cells from cultured PBMCs, collected from culture after CMV antigen stimulation. The TCR sequence derives from a human donor in good health (CMV status not recorded). Some clones in this sample may be carry-over from other donors' samples. V and J are TRBV7-8 and TRBJ2-7; 10 bases agree with TRBD1. CDR3 sequence (DNA): TGTGCCAGCAGCTTCGGACAGGGGGTTAGTGAGCAGTACTTC. This encodes CASSFGQGVSEQYF.